Given below is one TCR beta chain in context. The antigen remains undetermined. This record comes from a study of cytomegalovirus exposure and HLA in healthy donors. The CDR3 totals 17 residues. V shed 4 bases and J 1 base; nucleotides not matched to a gene: 4. Germline CDR1 reads SGHDN; CDR2 reads FVKESK. General observations from the study: The classifier was said to identify cytomegalovirus status with high specificity and sensitivity. The study labeled 150 to 200 TCR beta chains cytomegalovirus-associated. Most TCR sequences proved rare, with some public TCRs found in many donors.

The method was immunoSEQ multiplex PCR; TCRdb's version includes in-frame clones alone and lacks a portion of them. The sample includes 50,000 to 70,000 clones, around 95% of them seen just once. The rearrangement uses TRBV14 and TRBJ2-3; 14 bases align to TRBD2. The receptor's source is a woman aged 18-35 years in good health and CMV-seropositive. The material sequenced was PBMCs. The CDR3 region has the DNA TGTGCCAGCAGCCCGATGGGACTAGCGGGGGGCACAGATACGCAGTATTTT. Translation gives CASSPMGLAGGTDTQYF.